Following are 11 T cell receptor beta chains from one sample sequenced in a study of cytomegalovirus exposure and HLA in healthy donors (dated by TCRdb to 2015 to 2018). Libraries were constructed by the immunoSEQ multiplex PCR assay. Drawn from immuneACCESS, this table holds only the in-frame rearrangements with V and J called that TCRdb kept. Clones are partly lost; checked studies trace under half to an unresolved V gene and leave the rest unexplained. The sample records approximately 160,000 clones, 85% to 90% of which are singletons. The ten biggest clones cover roughly 5.8% of the sample. The sequenced material came from PBMCs. The receptors originated from a woman aged 25 to 39 in good health and CMV-seronegative.

This chain uses TRBV4-1 with TRBJ2-5; possible D gene TRBD2, 7 bases. CDR1 and CDR2 from the germline V gene are MGHRA and YSYEKL. The V end lost 1 base, the J end lost 2 bases, and 17 bases lay between the germline ends. The CDR3 totals 17 residues. This CDR3 is CASSQGGGDPPQETQYF. As DNA, the CDR3 is TGCGCCAGCAGCCAAGGGGGGGGCGATCCGCCGCAAGAGACCCAGTACTTC.

The chain is built from TRBV6-5 and TRBJ2-7; TRBD1 agrees at 7 bases. CDR1 and CDR2 from the germline V gene are MNHEY and SVGAGI. The J segment lost 5 bases and the V segment lost 9 bases, leaving 13 bases of the junction unmatched. The CDR3 extends over 14 amino acids. The CDR3 bases are TGTGCCAGTTGGAAATACCGGGACAGCAACGAGCAGTACTTC. It translates to CASWKYRDSNEQYF.

The chain recombines TRBV15 with TRBJ2-3; 10 nucleotides line up with TRBD2. Germline V gene lookup returns CDR1 LNHNV and CDR2 YYDKDF (reference sequence). V lost 0 bases, J lost 5 bases, and 11 bases stayed unmatched. The CDR3 spans 18 residues. In nucleotides, the CDR3 is TGTGCCACCAGCAGAGATCTACTGGGTAGACTAGCGGGAGATACGCAGTATTTT. Amino acids: CATSRDLLGRLAGDTQYF.

The chain couples TRBV30 to TRBJ1-1, with a possible D match to TRBD1 (5 bases). Germline V gene lookup returns CDR1 GTSNPN and CDR2 SVGIG (reference sequence). The CDR3 covers 15 residues. The V gene lost 0 bases and the J gene lost 0 bases, with 11 bases spanning the gap. The CDR3 here is CAWSVLGTLNTEAFF. The CDR3 DNA reads as TGTGCCTGGAGTGTACTTGGGACTTTGAACACTGAAGCTTTCTTT. Full variable domain (rest looked up from reference TRBV30 and TRBJ1-1): SQTIHQWPATLVQPVGSPLSLECTVEGTSNPNLYWYRQAAGRGLQLLFYSVGIGQISSEVPQNLSASRPQDRQFILSSKKLLLSDSGFYLCAWSVLGTLNTEAFFGQGTRLTVV.

The chain is built from TRBV6-5 and TRBJ2-1; D is perhaps TRBD2 (6 bases). This CDR3 is built from 14 residues. CDR1 and CDR2 (germline): MNHEY, SVGAGI. Between the trimmed V and J ends, which lost 6 bases and 9 bases, there was a span of 18 bases. This chain's CDR3 is CASSYSRLDGEQFF. CDR3 in DNA: TGTGCCAGCAGCTACAGCCGACTAGACGGTGAGCAGTTCTTC.

The CDR3 spells CASSLPGTTPSGEQYF. The CDR3 DNA sequence: TGTGCCAGCAGCCTTCCCGGGACTACGCCTTCGGGGGAGCAGTACTTC. This chain uses TRBV14 with TRBJ2-7, with 7 bases aligning to TRBD2. V was pared by 4 bases and J by 7 bases, with 16 bases of the junction left unmatched. The germline CDR1 and CDR2 sequences are SGHDN and FVKESK. This CDR3 has 16 residues.

J is TRBJ1-3 and V is TRBV5-4, with unresolved D. Germline assignment: CDR1 SGHNT and CDR2 YYREEE (reference sequence). Trimming removed 1 base from V and 3 bases from J, with 8 bases in between. CDR3 length equals 14 residues. In DNA, the CDR3 is TGTGCCAGCAGCTTGTGGACGGATGGAAACACCATATATTTT. Translating it yields CASSLWTDGNTIYF.

DNA for the CDR3: TGTGCCAGCAGCTTGTGGCAGGGGGTCGATGGCTACACCTTC. This gives the protein CASSLWQGVDGYTF. The V gene is TRBV5-6, the J gene TRBJ1-2; TRBD1 matches at 7 bases. The CDR3 is made up of 14 amino acids. Per germline, CDR1 SGHDT and CDR2 YYEEEE. After removal of 1 base from V and 6 bases from J, the junction contained 6 bases not matched to a gene.

In the case of this clone: Mismatch with germline at one junction end may stem from a read error. V and J are TRBV11-1 and TRBJ2-7; 12 bases fit TRBD1. The CDR3 sequence is 16 residues long. From germline, CDR1 is SGHAT and CDR2 FQDESV (reference sequence). CDR3 region: CASSQYFGTGGGEQYF. Here the CDR3 DNA reads TGCGCCAGCAGCCAATATTTCGGGACAGGGGGCGGCGAGCAGTACTTC. The full variable domain, in which reference TRBV11-1 and TRBJ2-7 provide the parts outside the CDR3, is EAEVAQSPRYKITEKSQAVAFWCDPISGHATLYWYRQILGQGPELLVQFQDESVVDDSQLPKDRFSAERLKGVDSTLKIQPAELGDSAMYLCASSQYFGTGGGEQYFGPGTRLTVT.

The chain has TRBV28 and TRBJ1-5, with D maybe TRBD1 (5 bases). The CDR3 is 17 residues long. Germline lookup yields CDR1 MDHEN and CDR2 SYDVKM. Trimming took 6 bases from V and 5 from J, leaving 23 bases between them. CDR3 region: CASSSHGGSRWDQPQHF. In DNA form, the CDR3 reads TGTGCCAGCAGCTCCCATGGGGGGAGTAGGTGGGATCAGCCCCAGCATTTT.

The gene calls are TRBV19 and TRBJ1-1, with D perhaps TRBD1 (5 bases). Germline-derived CDR1 and CDR2 are LNHDA and SQIVND (reference sequence). The ends were cut back, 3 bases at V and 1 base at J, with 6 bases in the middle. This CDR3 has 13 residues. The CDR3 sequence: CASSIGGNTEAFF. CDR3 sequence (DNA): TGTGCCAGTAGTATCGGGGGGAACACTGAAGCTTTCTTT. Supplemented by reference TRBV19 and TRBJ1-1, the full variable domain reads DGGITQSPKYLFRKEGQNVTLSCEQNLNHDAMYWYRQDPGQGLRLIYYSQIVNDFQKGDIAEGYSVSREKKESFPLTVTSAQKNPTAFYLCASSIGGNTEAFFGQGTRLTVV.